The clone carrying this T cell receptor beta chain occurred once. Its antigen is unknown. This record belongs to a study of T cell responses to AZD1222 COVID-19 vaccine. This CDR3 is 18 amino acids long. The germline gives CDR1 GTSNPN, CDR2 SVGIG (reference sequence). The V segment lost 1 base and the J segment 13 bases; nucleotides outside the gene matches: 16. Sequencing was performed with immunoSEQ multiplex PCR; in TCRdb, only in-frame clones are kept and a portion is missing. Seen here are about 220,000 clones, 85% to 95% observed once, and the top ten hold over 0.95%. General observations from the study: Among the donors, most were white British and more were female, and clonal diversity was possibly underestimated. Mapped onto spike, vaccine-associated CD4 TCRs spanned it and were dominant at 160-218 and 743-854.

This chain joins TRBV30 and TRBJ2-1, with TRBD2 matching 16 bases. The receptor was derived from an adult in good health. The sample here was peripheral blood, taken on day 0 of MenACWY control vaccination. The CDR3 DNA sequence: TGTGCCTGGAGTGCTCCCGCCTCCGGGACTAGCGGGGGGGCGAGACAGTTCTTC. It codes for CAWSAPASGTSGGARQFF. Using reference TRBV30 and TRBJ2-1 for the parts outside the CDR3, the full variable domain is SQTIHQWPATLVQPVGSPLSLECTVEGTSNPNLYWYRQAAGRGLQLLFYSVGIGQISSEVPQNLSASRPQDRQFILSSKKLLLSDSGFYLCAWSAPASGTSGGARQFFGPGTRLTVL.